The 20 T cell receptor beta chains given below trace back to one sample, sequenced in a study of blood T cell repertoires in COVID-19. Only in-frame clones appear in the TCRdb table, and some are missing; sequencing was by immunoSEQ multiplex PCR. The data show some 490,000 clones, 70% to 90% seen once. Source material: peripheral blood. The receptor source for this set is a human donor in a cohort sampled during active COVID-19.

In its sample, this clone was seen once. V usage is TRBV5-1 and J usage is TRBJ2-1; 13 bases match TRBD2. Germline loops: CDR1 SGHRS, CDR2 YFSETQ. Unmatched junction bases numbered 7, after V lost 2 bases and J lost 8 bases. CDR3 length: 16 amino acids. The CDR3 is CASSLKTSGRRDEQFF. The CDR3 DNA sequence: TGCGCCAGCAGCTTAAAGACTAGCGGGAGGAGGGATGAGCAGTTCTTC.

DNA of the CDR3: TGTGCCAGCAGCTTAGGCAGGTTCTACGAGCAGTACTTC. The encoded protein is CASSLGRFYEQYF. This sequence joins TRBV13 and TRBJ2-7; D gene unclear. The germline V and J ends were trimmed by 0 bases and 3 bases, with 6 bases remaining between them. Germline lookup yields CDR1 PRHDT and CDR2 FYEKMQ (reference sequence). The CDR3 spans 13 residues.

The chain links TRBV23-1 to TRBJ2-7; no clear D gene. TRBV23-1 is assigned to the ORF class and has an uncertain function. The V gene lost 6 bases and the J gene lost 5 bases, with 11 bases spanning the gap. CDR3 length: 12 amino acids. This CDR3 is CASRSLPDEQYF. The DNA for the CDR3 is TGCGCCAGCAGGAGCCTCCCCGACGAGCAGTACTTC.

This clone was seen at least ten times. The V and J genes are TRBV2 and TRBJ1-4; tentative D call: TRBD1 (6 bases). The CDR3 extends over 15 amino acids. Trimming stripped 6 bases from V and 8 bases from J, with 19 bases between. Per the germline V gene, CDR1 is SNHLY and CDR2 is FYNNEI. The CDR3 DNA reads TGTGCCAGCAGCCGGATCAGGGGTCAAAGCGAAAAACTGTTTTTT. Protein product: CASSRIRGQSEKLFF.

The chain joins TRBV28 to TRBJ2-3, with D tentatively TRBD1 (5 bases). This CDR3 has 14 residues. V dropped 3 bases and J dropped 4 bases, with 11 bases sitting between them. Germline V lookup: CDR1 MDHEN, CDR2 SYDVKM. The CDR3 DNA reads TGTGCCAGCAGTTTGCCAGGGATTCCAGATACGCAGTATTTT. This encodes CASSLPGIPDTQYF.

The chain has TRBV5-1 and TRBJ1-1; possible D gene TRBD1, 5 bases. V lost 4 bases, J lost 3 bases, and 16 bases lay in between. Per the germline V gene, CDR1 is SGHRS and CDR2 is YFSETQ. This CDR3 region has 15 residues. DNA for the CDR3: TGCGCCAGCAGCGTAACAGGTCCCTTGGACACTGAAGCTTTCTTT. Its protein is CASSVTGPLDTEAFF.

The chain uses TRBV7-3 and TRBJ2-2; 11 nucleotides match TRBD2. Trimming removed 0 bases from V and 2 bases from J; junction bases left unmatched: 5. The CDR3 is made up of 18 amino acids. Germline values: CDR1 SGHTA, CDR2 FQGTGA. The CDR3 bases are TGTGCCAGCAGCTTAACGTCTAGCGGGAGGAGTAACACCGGGGAGCTGTTTTTT. This gives the protein CASSLTSSGRSNTGELFF.

The gene calls are TRBV7-2 and TRBJ2-3, with D tentatively TRBD1 (6 bases). The germline V gene encodes CDR1 SGHTA and CDR2 FQGNSA. V was cut by 7 bases and J by 12 bases, with 17 bases left in between. CDR3 length equals 12 residues. The CDR3 sequence is CASTPVGALQYF. In DNA form, the CDR3 reads TGTGCCAGCACCCCAGTGGGGGCCCTACAGTATTTT.

CDR3 loop: CASSLEERNTEAFF. Written as DNA, the CDR3 is TGCGCCAGCAGCTTGGAGGAGAGGAACACTGAAGCTTTCTTT. V usage is TRBV5-1 and J usage is TRBJ1-1; D remains unclear. Trimming took 0 bases from V and 1 from J, leaving 7 bases between them. Germline V gene data show CDR1 as SGHRS and CDR2 as YFSETQ. This CDR3 has 14 amino acids.

The V and J genes are TRBV29-1 and TRBJ2-3; 7 bases agree with TRBD1. After removal of 7 bases from V and 3 bases from J, the junction contained 13 bases not matched to a gene. Germline V gives CDR1 SQVTM, CDR2 ANQGSEA. There are 15 residues in the CDR3. Here the CDR3 DNA reads TGCAGCGGGGATACGACAGGGATAGGAACAGATACGCAGTATTTT. Translated: CSGDTTGIGTDTQYF.

The V call is TRBV28, the J call TRBJ1-4, with 8 bases matching TRBD1. The germline gives CDR1 MDHEN, CDR2 SYDVKM. With V trimmed by 5 bases and J by 7 bases, 6 bases remained unmatched. There are 14 residues in the CDR3. CDR3: CASSQQGVSEKLFF. The CDR3 DNA follows: TGTGCCAGCAGTCAACAGGGGGTGTCTGAAAAACTGTTTTTT.

The V call is TRBV10-1, the J call TRBJ2-2; 14 nucleotides align to TRBD2. In germline, CDR1 is WNHNN, CDR2 SYGVQD (reference sequence). V was clipped by 6 bases and J by 4 bases; unmatched bases: 13. CDR3 size: 19 residues. The CDR3: CASSGAGTSGRGGTGELFF. The CDR3 DNA reads as TGCGCCAGCAGCGGAGCCGGGACTAGCGGGAGAGGCGGCACCGGGGAGCTGTTTTTT.

This clone was detected once. The rearrangement links TRBV18 to TRBJ2-3, with TRBD1 matching 9 bases. The CDR3 totals 15 residues. V lost 6 bases, J lost 4 bases, and 8 bases stayed unmatched. Germline CDR1 is KGHSH and CDR2 is LQKENI. The CDR3 DNA reads as TGTGCCAGCTCCCCTAGACAGGGGGTATCAGATACGCAGTATTTT. Translated, it gives CASSPRQGVSDTQYF.

The V call is TRBV2, the J call TRBJ1-6; 7 bases are a match to TRBD1. Losses at the gene ends were 6 bases for V and 8 bases for J; bases not matched to a gene: 13. Germline-derived CDR1 and CDR2 are SNHLY and FYNNEI. This CDR3 has 16 amino acids. As DNA, the CDR3 is TGTGCCAGCAGGGCTAGACAGGGCCCCGGGGATTCACCCCTCCACTTT. Amino acids: CASRARQGPGDSPLHF.

The rearrangement links TRBV11-2 to TRBJ2-5; 8 nucleotides match TRBD1. Germline values: CDR1 SGHAT, CDR2 FQNNGV. Trimming at V came to 5 bases and at J to 2 bases, leaving 1 base not matched to a gene. This CDR3 comprises 13 residues. This chain's CDR3 is CASSGDRQETQYF. CDR3 bases: TGTGCCAGCAGCGGGGACAGGCAAGAGACCCAGTACTTC. Combining the CDR3 with reference TRBV11-2 and TRBJ2-5 gives the whole variable domain EAGVAQSPRYKIIEKRQSVAFWCNPISGHATLYWYQQILGQGPKLLIQFQNNGVVDDSQLPKDRFSAERLKGVDSTLKIQPAKLEDSAVYLCASSGDRQETQYFGPGTRLLVL.

The rearrangement joins TRBV5-6 to TRBJ1-4; TRBD1 agrees at 7 bases. This CDR3 contains 17 residues. Germline lookup yields CDR1 SGHDT and CDR2 YYEEEE. V dropped 3 bases and J dropped 2; count of bases not matched to a gene: 10. Written as DNA, the CDR3 is TGTGCCAGCAGCTCCGACCCGACAGGGCTGACTAATGAAAAACTGTTTTTT. Translation: CASSSDPTGLTNEKLFF.

The CDR3 DNA follows: TGTGCCAGCTCACCAGTAGCGGGAGAGACCCAGTACTTC. Amino acids: CASSPVAGETQYF. V and J are TRBV18 and TRBJ2-5; the match to TRBD2 covers 7 bases. Per the germline V gene, CDR1 is KGHSH and CDR2 is LQKENI. V was clipped by 2 bases and J by 4 bases; unmatched bases: 1. The CDR3 covers 13 residues.

This clone was counted between two and nine times. This rearrangement joins TRBV18 to TRBJ1-1, with 8 bases identical to TRBD1. The germline V gene has CDR1 KGHSH and CDR2 LQKENI. This CDR3 comprises 14 residues. V gave up 5 bases and J gave up 4 bases; unmatched junction bases: 6. The CDR3 region is CASSATQGGTEAFF. The CDR3 bases are TGTGCCAGCTCAGCTACACAGGGGGGCACTGAAGCTTTCTTT.

The chain links TRBV7-9 to TRBJ1-1, with D possibly being TRBD1 (5 bases). CDR3 size: 15 residues. CDR1 and CDR2 (germline): SEHNR, FQNEAQ (reference sequence). Between the trimmed V and J ends, which lost 2 bases and 0 bases, there was a span of 10 bases. In nucleotides, the CDR3 is TGTGCCAGCAGCTTATCGGGACTCATGAACACTGAAGCTTTCTTT. This translates into CASSLSGLMNTEAFF. Full variable domain (missing parts from reference TRBV7-9 and TRBJ1-1): DTGVSQNPRHKITKRGQNVTFRCDPISEHNRLYWYRQTLGQGPEFLTYFQNEAQLEKSRLLSDRFSAERPKGSFSTLEIQRTEQGDSAMYLCASSLSGLMNTEAFFGQGTRLTVV.

This chain links TRBV6-2 or TRBV6-3 with TRBJ1-5; D is uncertain. Between the trimmed V and J ends, which lost 2 bases and 1 base, there was a span of 15 bases. CDR3 length: 17 amino acids. CDR1 is MNHEY and CDR2 is SVGEGT in the germline V gene. The CDR3 bases are TGTGCCAGCAGTTACCCCCCCAACCTATGGAGCAATCAGCCCCAGCATTTT. Protein sequence: CASSYPPNLWSNQPQHF.